This T cell receptor (beta chain) comes out of a study of vaccination effects on CD4 cells after COVID-19. Study as a whole: Participants were vaccinated with two doses of either the BNT162b2 or mRNA-1273 vaccine.

Sequencing was performed with immunoSEQ multiplex PCR; in TCRdb, only in-frame clones are kept and a portion is missing. Among tens of thousands of clones listed, 70% to 80% were seen once. Antigen-specific CD4+ T cells were expanded (with viral peptide pools) by the ViraFEST assay ahead of sequencing. Isolating CD4+ T cells followed approximately 11 days of culture. All vaccine recipients tested negative for nucleocapsid antibodies and had never contracted SARS-CoV-2 infection. After about 2 million PBMC were placed in each well, they were cultured with 10 IU/ml IL-2 and approximately 9.6 ug/ml peptides. On day 3 and again on day 7, half the medium was replaced with IL-2 medium. The CDR3 is 15 residues long. The trim removed 4 bases at V and 2 bases at J, leaving 7 bases unmatched. From germline, CDR1 is LGHDT and CDR2 YNNKEL (reference sequence). By sample fraction, this clone is medium-sized. What it binds is not known.

The V call is TRBV3-1 (or the pseudogene TRBV3-2), the J call TRBJ2-7; 8 nucleotides agree with TRBD2. This specimen consisted of CD4+ T cells from PBMCs cultured with HCoV-229E spike peptides, obtained before COVID-19 vaccination. The TCR comes from a human donor who received a COVID-19 vaccine. The CDR3 here is CASSPGTSFPYEQYF. The DNA of the CDR3 is TGTGCCAGCAGCCCCGGGACTAGTTTCCCCTACGAGCAGTACTTC.